The entry below gives a single T cell receptor (beta chain) sequence along with its context. Sequencing relied on immunoSEQ assay v3.0, run at survey level. Sequencing used immunoSEQ multiplex PCR; TCRdb keeps in-frame clones, though not all of them. The table includes about 22,000 clones, around 80% detected once. This CDR3 is built from 13 residues. CDR1 and CDR2 from the germline V gene are MNHEY and SMNVEV (reference sequence). V lost 2 bases to trimming and J lost 1 base, with 5 bases between them. The sample is drawn from a study of long-term antiretroviral therapy in people with HIV. Looking at the study overall: The 2015 immediate-ART recommendation was preceded by the earliest samples by about a decade.

J is TRBJ1-1 and V is TRBV27; D remains ambiguous. The sequencing used unsorted PBMCs, collected 0.1 years before starting antiretroviral therapy. This clonotype was obtained from a man younger than 30 with HIV. For the CDR3, the DNA is TGTGCCAGCAGTTTAAGAGAGAACACTGAAGCTTTCTTT. This sequence encodes CASSLRENTEAFF.